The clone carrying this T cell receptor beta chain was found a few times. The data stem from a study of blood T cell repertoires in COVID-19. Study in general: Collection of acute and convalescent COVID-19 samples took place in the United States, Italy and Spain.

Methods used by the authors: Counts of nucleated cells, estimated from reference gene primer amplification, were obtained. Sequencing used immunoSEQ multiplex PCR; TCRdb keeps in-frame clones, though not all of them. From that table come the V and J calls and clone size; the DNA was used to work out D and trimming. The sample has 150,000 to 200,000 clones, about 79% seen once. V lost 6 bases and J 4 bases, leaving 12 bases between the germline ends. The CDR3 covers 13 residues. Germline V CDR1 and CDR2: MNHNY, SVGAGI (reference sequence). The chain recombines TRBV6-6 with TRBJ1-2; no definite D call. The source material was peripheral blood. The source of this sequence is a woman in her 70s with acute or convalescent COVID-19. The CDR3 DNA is TGTGCCAGCAGCCACGAGCGGGGCTATGGCTACACCTTC. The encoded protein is CASSHERGYGYTF.